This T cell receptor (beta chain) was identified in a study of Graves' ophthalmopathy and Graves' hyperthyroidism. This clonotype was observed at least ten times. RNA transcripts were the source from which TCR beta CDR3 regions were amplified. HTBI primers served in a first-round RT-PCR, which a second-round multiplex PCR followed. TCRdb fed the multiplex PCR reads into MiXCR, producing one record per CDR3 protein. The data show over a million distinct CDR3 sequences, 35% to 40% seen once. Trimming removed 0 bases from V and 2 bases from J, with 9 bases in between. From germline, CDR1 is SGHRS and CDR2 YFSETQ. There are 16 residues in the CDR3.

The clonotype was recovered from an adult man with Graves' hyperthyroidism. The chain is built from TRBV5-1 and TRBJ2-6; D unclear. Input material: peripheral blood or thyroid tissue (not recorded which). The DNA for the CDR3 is TGCGCCAGCAGCTTGGCCGGAGTTCCTGGGGCCAACGTCCTGACTTTC. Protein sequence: CASSLAGVPGANVLTF. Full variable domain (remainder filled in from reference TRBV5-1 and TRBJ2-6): KAGVTQTPRYLIKTRGQQVTLSCSPISGHRSVSWYQQTPGQGLQFLFEYFSETQRNKGNFPGRFSGRQFSNSRSEMNVSTLELGDSALYLCASSLAGVPGANVLTFGAGSRLTVL.